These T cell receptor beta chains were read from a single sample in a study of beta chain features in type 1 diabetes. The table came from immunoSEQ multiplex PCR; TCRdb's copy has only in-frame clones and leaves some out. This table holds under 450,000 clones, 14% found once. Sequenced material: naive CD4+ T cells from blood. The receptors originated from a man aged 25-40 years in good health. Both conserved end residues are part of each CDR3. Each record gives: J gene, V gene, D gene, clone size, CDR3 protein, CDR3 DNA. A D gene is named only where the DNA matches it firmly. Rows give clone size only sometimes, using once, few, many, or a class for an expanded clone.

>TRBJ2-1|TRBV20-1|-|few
CSARVFDEQFF
TGCAGTGCTAGGGTATTTGATGAGCAGTTCTTC
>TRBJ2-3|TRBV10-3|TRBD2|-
CAISSERGAADTQYF
TGTGCCATCAGTTCAGAGCGGGGGGCCGCAGATACGCAGTATTTT
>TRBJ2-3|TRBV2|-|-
CASSESGAPDTQYF
TGTGCCAGCAGTGAATCGGGGGCTCCGGATACGCAGTATTTT
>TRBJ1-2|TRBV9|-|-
CASSVGSAGSIYGYTF
TGTGCCAGCAGCGTAGGATCCGCAGGGTCCATCTATGGCTACACCTTC
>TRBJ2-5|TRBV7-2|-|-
CASSTWGRETQYF
TGTGCCAGCAGCACCTGGGGGAGAGAGACCCAGTACTTC
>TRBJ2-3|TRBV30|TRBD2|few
CACKRTSGKGEEGTDTQYF
TGTGCCTGCAAAAGGACTAGCGGGAAAGGAGAGGAGGGCACAGATACGCAGTATTTT
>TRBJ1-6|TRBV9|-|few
CASSSEVGRGSPLHF
TGTGCCAGCAGCTCAGAAGTTGGGCGGGGTTCACCCCTCCACTTT
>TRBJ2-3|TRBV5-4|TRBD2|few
CASSPTRGRGVNTQYF
TGTGCCAGCAGCCCTACCCGAGGGCGGGGGGTAAATACGCAGTATTTT
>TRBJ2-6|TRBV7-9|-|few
CASSVGLSSGANVLTF
TGTGCCAGCAGCGTGGGACTGAGCTCTGGGGCCAACGTCCTGACTTTC
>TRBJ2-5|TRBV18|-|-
CASSPYRETQYF
TGTGCCAGCTCACCATACAGAGAGACCCAGTACTTC
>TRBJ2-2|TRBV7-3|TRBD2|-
CASSSPGLDSTGELFF
TGTGCCAGCAGCTCTCCGGGACTAGATTCCACCGGGGAGCTGTTTTTT
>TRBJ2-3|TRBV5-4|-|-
CASSGQSTDTQYF
TGTGCCTCCTCGGGGCAGAGCACAGATACGCAGTATTTT
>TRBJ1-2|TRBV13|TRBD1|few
CASSLVGQGASNYGYTF
TGTGCCAGCAGCTTAGTGGGACAGGGGGCGTCTAACTATGGCTACACCTTC
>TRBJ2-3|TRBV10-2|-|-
CAVGPLETDTQYF
TGCGCCGTAGGCCCACTAGAAACAGATACGCAGTATTTT
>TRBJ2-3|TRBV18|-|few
CASSPPGRAWTDTQYF
TGTGCCAGCTCACCACCGGGCAGGGCTTGGACAGATACGCAGTATTTT
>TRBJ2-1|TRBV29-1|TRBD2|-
CSVELAGEGEQFF
TGCAGCGTTGAACTAGCGGGAGAAGGTGAGCAGTTCTTC
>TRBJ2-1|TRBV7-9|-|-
CASSLGGTDRDEQFF
TGTGCCAGCAGCTTAGGAGGTACCGATAGGGATGAGCAGTTCTTC
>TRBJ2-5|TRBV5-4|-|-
CASSLGGRETQYF
TGTGCCAGCAGCTTGGGGGGCAGAGAGACCCAGTACTTC
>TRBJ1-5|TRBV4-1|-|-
CASSQDLGGWQPQHF
TGCGCCAGCAGCCAAGATCTCGGCGGTTGGCAGCCCCAGCATTTT
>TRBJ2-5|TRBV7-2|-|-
CASSSTALETQYF
TGTGCCAGCAGCTCCACCGCCTTAGAGACCCAGTACTTC
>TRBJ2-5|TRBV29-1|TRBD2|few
CSVGTSGGLQETQYF
TGCAGCGTGGGGACTAGCGGGGGACTCCAAGAGACCCAGTACTTC
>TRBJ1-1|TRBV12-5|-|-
CASASGFGLNTEAFF
TGTGCTAGCGCCTCAGGGTTCGGCTTGAACACTGAAGCTTTCTTT
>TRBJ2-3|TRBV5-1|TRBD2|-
CASSLDRGLAADTQYF
TGCGCCAGCAGCTTGGATAGGGGACTAGCGGCAGATACGCAGTATTTT
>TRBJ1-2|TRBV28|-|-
CASTSPGTPVEGYTF
TGTGCCAGCACTTCCCCCGGGACCCCAGTCGAGGGCTACACCTTC
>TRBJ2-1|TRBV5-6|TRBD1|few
CASRRTGGPYNEQFF
TGTGCCAGCAGGAGGACAGGCGGGCCCTACAATGAGCAGTTCTTC
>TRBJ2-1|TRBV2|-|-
CASTMSAINEQFF
TGTGCCAGCACGATGTCAGCGATTAATGAGCAGTTCTTC
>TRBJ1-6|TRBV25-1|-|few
CAPRPRWSSPLHF
TGTGCCCCTAGGCCAAGATGGAGCTCACCCCTCCACTTT
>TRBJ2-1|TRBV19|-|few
CASLGGAPYNEQFF
TGTGCCAGTCTAGGAGGGGCTCCCTACAATGAGCAGTTCTTC
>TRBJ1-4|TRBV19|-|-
CASSNPTGTNEKLFF
TGTGCCAGTAGTAACCCTACGGGAACTAATGAAAAACTGTTTTTT
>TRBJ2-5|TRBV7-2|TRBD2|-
CASAHLAGQETQYF
TGTGCGAGTGCCCACTTAGCGGGTCAAGAGACCCAGTACTTC
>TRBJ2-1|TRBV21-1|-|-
CASSNCGSCPYNEQFF
TGTGCCAGCAGCAATTGCGGGAGCTGCCCCTACAATGAGCAGTTCTTC
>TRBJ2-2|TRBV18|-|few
CASSPEAGDTGELFF
TGTGCCAGCTCACCGGAAGCTGGGGACACCGGGGAGCTGTTTTTT
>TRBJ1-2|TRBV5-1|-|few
CASSLARAENYGYTF
TGCGCCAGCAGCTTGGCTCGGGCAGAAAACTATGGCTACACCTTC
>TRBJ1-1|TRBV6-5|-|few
CASSYALMNTEAFF
TGTGCCAGCAGTTACGCTCTAATGAACACTGAAGCTTTCTTT
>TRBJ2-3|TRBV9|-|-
CASSVTALQPTDTQYF
TGTGCCAGCAGCGTAACCGCGTTACAACCCACAGATACGCAGTATTTT
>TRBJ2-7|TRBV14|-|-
CASSFLERDREQYF
TGTGCCAGCAGCTTTTTAGAGCGGGACAGGGAGCAGTACTTC
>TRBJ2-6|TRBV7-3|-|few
CASSVDSSGANVLTF
TGTGCCAGCAGCGTCGACAGCTCTGGGGCCAACGTCCTGACTTTC
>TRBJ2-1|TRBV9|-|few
CASSVATRAYNEQFF
TGTGCCAGCAGCGTAGCTACGAGGGCCTACAATGAGCAGTTCTTC
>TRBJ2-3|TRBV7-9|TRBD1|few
CASRRDRGEDTQYF
TGTGCCAGCAGGCGGGACAGGGGCGAAGATACGCAGTATTTT
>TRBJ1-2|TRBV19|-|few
CASSYEYGYTF
TGTGCCAGTAGTTACGAGTATGGCTACACCTTC
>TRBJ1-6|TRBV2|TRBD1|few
CASSVRDRGDSPLHF
TGTGCCAGCAGTGTGAGGGACAGGGGAGATTCACCCCTCCACTTT
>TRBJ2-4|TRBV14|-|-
CASSHRGQNIQYF
TGTGCCAGCAGCCATAGGGGTCAAAACATTCAGTACTTC
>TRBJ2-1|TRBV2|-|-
CASSSSGANREQFF
TGTGCCAGCAGTTCCTCCGGGGCAAATCGAGAGCAGTTCTTC
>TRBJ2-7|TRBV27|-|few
CASRYLPRNEQYF
TGTGCCAGCAGGTACCTGCCCCGAAACGAGCAGTACTTC
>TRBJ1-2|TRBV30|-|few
CAWSTPHNYGYTF
TGTGCCTGGAGTACGCCGCATAACTATGGCTACACCTTC
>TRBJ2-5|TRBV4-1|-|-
CASSQDRSRGIKTQYF
TGCGCCAGCAGCCAAGATAGGTCCCGGGGGATTAAGACCCAGTACTTC
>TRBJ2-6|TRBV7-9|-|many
CASSSSGANVLTF
TGTGCCAGCAGCTCGTCTGGGGCCAACGTCCTGACTTTC
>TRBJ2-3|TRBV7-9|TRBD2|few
CASSSGTSGGPTQYF
TGTGCCAGCAGCTCCGGGACTAGCGGGGGGCCTACGCAGTATTTT
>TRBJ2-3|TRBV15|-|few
CATSPGGNTDTQYF
TGTGCCACCAGCCCTGGGGGAAACACAGATACGCAGTATTTT
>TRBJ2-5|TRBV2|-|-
CASTNSGHGLAQYF
TGTGCCAGCACCAACTCGGGACATGGGCTGGCCCAGTACTTC
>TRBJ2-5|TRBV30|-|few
CAWTVGQETQYF
TGTGCCTGGACGGTTGGACAAGAGACCCAGTACTTC
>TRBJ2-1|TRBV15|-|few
CATSRRVGEQFF
TGTGCCACCAGCAGACGTGTTGGTGAGCAGTTCTTC
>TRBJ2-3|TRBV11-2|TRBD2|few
CASSFRLAGVWDTQYF
TGTGCCAGCAGCTTCCGTCTAGCGGGAGTTTGGGATACGCAGTATTTT